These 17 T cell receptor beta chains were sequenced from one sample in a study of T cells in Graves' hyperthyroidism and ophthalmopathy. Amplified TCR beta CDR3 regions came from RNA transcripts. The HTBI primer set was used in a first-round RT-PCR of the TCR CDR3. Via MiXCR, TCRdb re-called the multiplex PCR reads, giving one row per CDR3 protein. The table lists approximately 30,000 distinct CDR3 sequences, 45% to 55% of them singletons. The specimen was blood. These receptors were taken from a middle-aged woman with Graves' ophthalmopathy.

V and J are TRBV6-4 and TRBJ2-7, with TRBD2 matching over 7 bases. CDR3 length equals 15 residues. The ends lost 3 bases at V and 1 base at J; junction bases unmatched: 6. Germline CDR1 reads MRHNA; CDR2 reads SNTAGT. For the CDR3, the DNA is TGTGCCAGCAGTGAATCGGCGGGAGTGTCCTACGAGCAGTACTTC. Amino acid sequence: CASSESAGVSYEQYF.

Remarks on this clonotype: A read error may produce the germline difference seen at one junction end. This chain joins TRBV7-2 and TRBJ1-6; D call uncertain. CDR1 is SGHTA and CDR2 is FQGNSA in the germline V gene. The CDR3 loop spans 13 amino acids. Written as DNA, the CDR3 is TGCGCCAGCAGCTTAGGCTATAATTCACCCCTCCACTTT. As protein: CASSLGYNSPLHF.

The CDR3 DNA sequence: TGTGCAAGTCGCCGGGTCTACTATGGCTACACCTTC. This codes for CASRRVYYGYTF. The V gene is TRBV12-2, the J gene TRBJ1-2. TRBV12-2 constitutes a pseudogene. The CDR3 loop spans 12 amino acids.

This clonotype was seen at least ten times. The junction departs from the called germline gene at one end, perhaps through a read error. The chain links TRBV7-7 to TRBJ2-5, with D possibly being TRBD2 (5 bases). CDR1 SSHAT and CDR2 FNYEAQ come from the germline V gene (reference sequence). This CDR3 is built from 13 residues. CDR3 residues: CASSLERGETQYF. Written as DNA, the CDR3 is TGTGCTAGCAGCTTAGAACGGGGAGAGACCCAGTACTTC.

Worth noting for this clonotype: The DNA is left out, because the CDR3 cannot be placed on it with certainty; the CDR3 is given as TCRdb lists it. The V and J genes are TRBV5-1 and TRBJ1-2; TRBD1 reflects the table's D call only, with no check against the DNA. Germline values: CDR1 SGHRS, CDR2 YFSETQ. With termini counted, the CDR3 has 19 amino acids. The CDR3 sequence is CASTAGARGEQYFGPGYTF.

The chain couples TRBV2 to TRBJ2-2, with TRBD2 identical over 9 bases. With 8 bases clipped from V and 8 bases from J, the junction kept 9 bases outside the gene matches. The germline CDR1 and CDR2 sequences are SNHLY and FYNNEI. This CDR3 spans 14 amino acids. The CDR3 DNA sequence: TGTGCCAGCGTGTTAGCGGGAGTGGGTGGGGAGCTGTTTTTT. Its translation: CASVLAGVGGELFF.

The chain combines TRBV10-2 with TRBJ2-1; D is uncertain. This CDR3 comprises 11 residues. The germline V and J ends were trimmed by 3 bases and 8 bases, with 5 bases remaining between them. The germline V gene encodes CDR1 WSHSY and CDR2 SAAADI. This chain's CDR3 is CASSDSHEQFF. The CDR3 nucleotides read TGCGCCAGCAGTGATTCGCATGAGCAGTTCTTC.

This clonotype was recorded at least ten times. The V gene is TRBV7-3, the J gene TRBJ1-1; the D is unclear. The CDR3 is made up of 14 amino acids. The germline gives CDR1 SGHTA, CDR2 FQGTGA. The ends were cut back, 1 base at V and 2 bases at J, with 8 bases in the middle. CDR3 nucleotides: TGTGCCAGCAGCTTAAGTAACAGAAACACTGAAGCTTTCTTT. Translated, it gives CASSLSNRNTEAFF.

The CDR3 region is CASSIGPLGEQYF. The CDR3 bases are TGTGCCAGTAGTATCGGACCATTGGGGGAGCAGTACTTC. The chain employs TRBV19 and TRBJ2-7; D unclear. The V end lost 3 bases, the J end lost 7 bases, and 13 bases lay between the germline ends. Per germline, CDR1 LNHDA and CDR2 SQIVND (reference sequence). The CDR3 covers 13 residues.

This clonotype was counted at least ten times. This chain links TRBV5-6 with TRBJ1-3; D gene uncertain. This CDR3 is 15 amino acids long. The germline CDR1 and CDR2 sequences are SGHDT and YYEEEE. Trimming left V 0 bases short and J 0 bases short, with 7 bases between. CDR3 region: CASSLAAVSGNTIYF. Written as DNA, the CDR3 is TGTGCCAGCAGCTTGGCCGCTGTCTCTGGAAACACCATATATTTT. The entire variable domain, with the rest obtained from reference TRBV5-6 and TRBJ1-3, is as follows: DAGVTQSPTHLIKTRGQQVTLRCSPKSGHDTVSWYQQALGQGPQFIFQYYEEEERQRGNFPDRFSGHQFPNYSSELNVNALLLGDSALYLCASSLAAVSGNTIYFGEGSWLTVV.

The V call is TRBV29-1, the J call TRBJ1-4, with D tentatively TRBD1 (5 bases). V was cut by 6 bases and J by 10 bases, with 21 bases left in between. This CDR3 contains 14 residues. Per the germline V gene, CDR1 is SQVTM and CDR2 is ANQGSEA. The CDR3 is CSVRGHSESGKLFF. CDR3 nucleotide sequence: TGCAGCGTGAGAGGACATTCGGAATCGGGAAAACTGTTTTTT.

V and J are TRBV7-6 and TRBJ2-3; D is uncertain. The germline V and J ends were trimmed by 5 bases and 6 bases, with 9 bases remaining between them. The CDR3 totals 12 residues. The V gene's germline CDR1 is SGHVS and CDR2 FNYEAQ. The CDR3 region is CASSRPFDTQYF. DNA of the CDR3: TGTGCCAGCAGCAGACCGTTTGATACGCAGTATTTT.

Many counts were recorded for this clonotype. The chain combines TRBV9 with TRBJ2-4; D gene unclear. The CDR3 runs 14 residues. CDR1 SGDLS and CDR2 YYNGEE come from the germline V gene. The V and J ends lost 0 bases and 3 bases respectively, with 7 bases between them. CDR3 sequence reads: CASSVGENKNIQYF. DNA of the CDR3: TGTGCCAGCAGCGTAGGAGAAAACAAAAACATTCAGTACTTC.

DNA of the CDR3: TGTGCCAGCAGCCAAGATTGGGCGACAGGGAGCTCACCCCTCCACTTT. Residues: CASSQDWATGSSPLHF. The rearrangement joins TRBV4-2 to TRBJ1-6; TRBD1 aligns across 7 bases. Unmatched junction bases numbered 9, after V lost 0 bases and J lost 10 bases. Per germline, CDR1 LGHNA and CDR2 YNFKEQ. There are 16 residues in the CDR3.

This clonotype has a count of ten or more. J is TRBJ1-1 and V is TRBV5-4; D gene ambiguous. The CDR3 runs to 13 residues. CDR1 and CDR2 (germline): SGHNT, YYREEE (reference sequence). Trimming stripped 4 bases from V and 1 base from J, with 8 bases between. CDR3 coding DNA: TGTGCCAGCAGCCTCGAAGCGAACACTGAAGCTTTCTTT. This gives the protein CASSLEANTEAFF.

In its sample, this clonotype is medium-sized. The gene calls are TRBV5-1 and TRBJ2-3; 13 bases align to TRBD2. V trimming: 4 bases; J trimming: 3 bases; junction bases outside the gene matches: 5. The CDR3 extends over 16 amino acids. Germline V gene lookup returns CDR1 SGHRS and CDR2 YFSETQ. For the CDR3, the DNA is TGCGCCAGCAGCCCACGACTAGCGGGAGGTACAGATACGCAGTATTTT. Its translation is CASSPRLAGGTDTQYF. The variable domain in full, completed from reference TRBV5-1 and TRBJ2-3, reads KAGVTQTPRYLIKTRGQQVTLSCSPISGHRSVSWYQQTPGQGLQFLFEYFSETQRNKGNFPGRFSGRQFSNSRSEMNVSTLELGDSALYLCASSPRLAGGTDTQYFGPGTRLTVL.

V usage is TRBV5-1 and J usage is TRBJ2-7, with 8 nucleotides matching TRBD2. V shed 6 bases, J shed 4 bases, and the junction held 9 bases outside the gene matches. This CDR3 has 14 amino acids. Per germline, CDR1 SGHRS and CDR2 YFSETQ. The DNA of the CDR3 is TGCGCCAGCATGACAACTAGCGGAGCTTACGAGCAGTACTTC. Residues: CASMTTSGAYEQYF.